The entry below describes one TCR beta chain. This CDR3 region has 13 residues. Produced via immunoSEQ multiplex PCR; TCRdb's table is partial and in-frame only. The table lists more than 350,000 clones, more than 70% of them singletons, with approximately 1.5% in the top ten. Study members were between about 18 and 95 years old and lived in roughly 24 US regions. The data belong to a study of blood T cell repertoires in COVID-19. The wider study: T cells, B-cell-depleted T cells, or PBMCs supplied cDNA or gDNA.

The source is a woman younger than 30 who had been exposed to COVID-19. The V gene is TRBV21-1, the J gene TRBJ1-1; the table's D call, TRBD1, was not checked against the DNA. TRBV21-1 is a pseudogene. The material sequenced was PBMCs or T cells enriched from blood (not recorded which). The CDR3 sequence is CASSNAGTGKAFF. The CDR3 DNA reads TGTGCCAGCAGCAACGCCGGGACAGGGAAAGCTTTCTTT.